The T cell receptor beta chain described here comes from a study of shared clonotypes between healthy human individuals. Study-wide results and limits: The expectation was that sequencing depth would affect clonotype sharing among donors.

Details on this clone: Its cognate antigen is unknown.

Trimming removed 4 bases from V and 1 base from J; junction bases left unmatched: 12. CDR1 is SGHRS, CDR2 YFSETQ, per germline. The CDR3 is made up of 17 amino acids. CD4+ cell separation produced CD45RA+ naive and CD45RA-negative memory subsets. Profiling relied on immunoSEQ multiplex PCR, and the TCRdb table lists in-frame clones only, not all of them. The table shows 1.4 million to 1.5 million clones, with about 96% occurring only once. The V gene is TRBV5-1, the J gene TRBJ2-5; 8 bases are a match to TRBD2. The specimen sequenced was naive CD4+ T cells sorted from blood. The subset: CD45RA+ positively selected. This sequence originates from a man aged 25-40 years in good health. The CDR3 nucleotides read TGCGCCAGCAGCCTACCACGGGGGGGTAGCCGCCAAGAGACCCAGTACTTC. Protein: CASSLPRGGSRQETQYF.